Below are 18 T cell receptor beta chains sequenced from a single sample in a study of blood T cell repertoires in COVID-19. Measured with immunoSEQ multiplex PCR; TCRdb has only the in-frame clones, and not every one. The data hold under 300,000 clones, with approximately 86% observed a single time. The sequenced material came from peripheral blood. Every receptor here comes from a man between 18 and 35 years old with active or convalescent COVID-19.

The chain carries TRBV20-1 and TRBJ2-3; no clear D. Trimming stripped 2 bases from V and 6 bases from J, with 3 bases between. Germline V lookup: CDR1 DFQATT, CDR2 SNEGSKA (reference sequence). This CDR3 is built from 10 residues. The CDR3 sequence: CSARPDTQYF. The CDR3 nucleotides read TGCAGTGCTAGACCGGATACGCAGTATTTT.

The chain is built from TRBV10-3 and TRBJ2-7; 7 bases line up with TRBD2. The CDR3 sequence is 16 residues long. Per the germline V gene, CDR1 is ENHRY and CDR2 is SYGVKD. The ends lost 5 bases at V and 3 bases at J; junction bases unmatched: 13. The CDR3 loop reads CAISSKAGQENYEQYF. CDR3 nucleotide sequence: TGTGCCATCAGTAGTAAAGCGGGGCAAGAAAACTACGAGCAGTACTTC.

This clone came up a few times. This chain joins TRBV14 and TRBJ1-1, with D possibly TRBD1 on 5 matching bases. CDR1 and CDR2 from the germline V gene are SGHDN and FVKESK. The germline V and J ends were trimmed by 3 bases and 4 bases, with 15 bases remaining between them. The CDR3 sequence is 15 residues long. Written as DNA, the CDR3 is TGTGCCAGCAGCCACGCGGACGTAGGGGCCACTGAAGCTTTCTTT. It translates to CASSHADVGATEAFF.

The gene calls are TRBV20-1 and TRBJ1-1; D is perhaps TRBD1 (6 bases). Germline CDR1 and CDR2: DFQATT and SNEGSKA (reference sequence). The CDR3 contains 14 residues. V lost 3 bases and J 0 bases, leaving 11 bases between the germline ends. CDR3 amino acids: CSASPGHLNTEAFF. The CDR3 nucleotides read TGCAGTGCTAGTCCGGGACACCTGAACACTGAAGCTTTCTTT.

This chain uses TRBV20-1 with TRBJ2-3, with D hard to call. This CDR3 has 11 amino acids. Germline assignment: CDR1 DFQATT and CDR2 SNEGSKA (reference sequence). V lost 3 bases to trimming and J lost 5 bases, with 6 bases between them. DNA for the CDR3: TGCAGTGCTAGTTACAGAGATACGCAGTATTTT. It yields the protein CSASYRDTQYF.

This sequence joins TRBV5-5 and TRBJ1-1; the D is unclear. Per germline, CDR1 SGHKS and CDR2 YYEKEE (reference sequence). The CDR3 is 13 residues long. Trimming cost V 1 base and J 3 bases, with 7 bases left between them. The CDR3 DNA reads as TGTGCCAGCAGCTTGCACGAGTACACTGAAGCTTTCTTT. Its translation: CASSLHEYTEAFF.

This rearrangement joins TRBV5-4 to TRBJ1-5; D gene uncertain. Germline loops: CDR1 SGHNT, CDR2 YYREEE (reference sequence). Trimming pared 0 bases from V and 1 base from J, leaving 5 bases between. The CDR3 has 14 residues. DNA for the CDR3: TGTGCCAGCAGCTTGGCGGGGAGCAATCAGCCCCAGCATTTT. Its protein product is CASSLAGSNQPQHF. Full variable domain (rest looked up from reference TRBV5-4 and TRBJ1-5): ETGVTQSPTHLIKTRGQQVTLRCSSQSGHNTVSWYQQALGQGPQFIFQYYREEENGRGNFPPRFSGLQFPNYSSELNVNALELDDSALYLCASSLAGSNQPQHFGDGTRLSIL.

In DNA, the CDR3 is TGTGCCAGTAGTATCAAAGGGGGTTACACTGAAGCTTTCTTT. The encoded protein is CASSIKGGYTEAFF. The chain has TRBV19 and TRBJ1-1, with D maybe TRBD1 (6 bases). The CDR3 contains 14 residues. Trimming stripped 3 bases from V and 3 bases from J, with 11 bases between. Germline assignment: CDR1 LNHDA and CDR2 SQIVND (reference sequence).

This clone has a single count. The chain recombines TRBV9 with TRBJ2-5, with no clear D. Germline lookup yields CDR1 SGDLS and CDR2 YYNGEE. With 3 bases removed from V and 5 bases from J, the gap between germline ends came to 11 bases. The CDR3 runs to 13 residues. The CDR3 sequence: CASSANARETQYF. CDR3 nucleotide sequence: TGTGCCAGCAGCGCTAATGCCCGTGAGACCCAGTACTTC.

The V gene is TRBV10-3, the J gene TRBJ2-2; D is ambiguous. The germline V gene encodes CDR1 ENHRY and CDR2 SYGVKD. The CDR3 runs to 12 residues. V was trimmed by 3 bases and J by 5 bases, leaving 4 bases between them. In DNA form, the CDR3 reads TGTGCCATCAGTGACCCAACCGGGGAGCTGTTTTTT. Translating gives CAISDPTGELFF.

The CDR3 region is CASSLRTGVDEQYF. In DNA, the CDR3 is TGTGCCAGCAGTTTGAGGACAGGGGTCGACGAGCAGTACTTC. This rearrangement joins TRBV28 to TRBJ2-7; 9 bases line up with TRBD1. This CDR3 comprises 14 residues. V lost 3 bases and J lost 5; bases outside the gene matches: 5. Germline values: CDR1 MDHEN, CDR2 SYDVKM.

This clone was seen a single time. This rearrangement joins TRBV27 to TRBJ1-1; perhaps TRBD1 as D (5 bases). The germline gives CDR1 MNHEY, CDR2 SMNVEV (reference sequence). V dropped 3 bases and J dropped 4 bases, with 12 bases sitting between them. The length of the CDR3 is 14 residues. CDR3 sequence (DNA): TGTGCCAGCAGTTTCTCCCCCGACAGCACTGAAGCTTTCTTT. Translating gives CASSFSPDSTEAFF.

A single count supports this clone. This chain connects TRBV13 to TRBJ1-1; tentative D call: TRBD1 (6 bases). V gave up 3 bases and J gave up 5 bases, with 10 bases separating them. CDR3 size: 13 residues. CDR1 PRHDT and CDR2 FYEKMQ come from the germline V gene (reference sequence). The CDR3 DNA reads TGTGCCAGCAGCTTCGACAGGAAGACTGAAGCTTTCTTT. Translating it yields CASSFDRKTEAFF.

The CDR3: CASSFAHQGSGRGEQYF. CDR3 coding DNA: TGTGCCAGCAGCTTTGCCCATCAGGGCAGCGGGAGAGGCGAGCAGTACTTC. This sequence joins TRBV7-2 and TRBJ2-7, with TRBD2 identical over 8 bases. CDR3 length equals 17 residues. Germline CDR1 reads SGHTA; CDR2 reads FQGNSA. V lost 3 bases and J lost 6; bases outside the gene matches: 16.

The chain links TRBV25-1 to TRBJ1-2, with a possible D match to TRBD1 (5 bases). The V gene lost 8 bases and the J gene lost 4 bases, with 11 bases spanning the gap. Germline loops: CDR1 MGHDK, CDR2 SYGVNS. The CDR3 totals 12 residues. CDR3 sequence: CASGGLGYGYTF. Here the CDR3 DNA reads TGTGCCAGCGGGGGGTTGGGCTATGGCTACACCTTC.

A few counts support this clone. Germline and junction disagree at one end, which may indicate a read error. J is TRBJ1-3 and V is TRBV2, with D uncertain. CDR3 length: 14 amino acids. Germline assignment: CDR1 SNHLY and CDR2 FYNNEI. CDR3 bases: TGTACCAGCAGTGATGTTGTCTCCGGAAACACCATATATTTT. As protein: CTSSDVVSGNTIYF.

This chain's CDR3 is CASRPAGTPPYEQYF. CDR3 bases: TGTGCCAGCAGACCCGCCGGGACTCCCCCCTACGAGCAGTACTTC. The rearrangement uses TRBV3-1 (or the pseudogene TRBV3-2) and TRBJ2-7; tentative D call: TRBD2 (6 bases). Trimming took off 6 bases at V and 2 bases at J, with 17 bases between the two ends. The CDR3 is made up of 15 amino acids. Germline CDR1 LGHDT, CDR2 YNNKEL (reference sequence).

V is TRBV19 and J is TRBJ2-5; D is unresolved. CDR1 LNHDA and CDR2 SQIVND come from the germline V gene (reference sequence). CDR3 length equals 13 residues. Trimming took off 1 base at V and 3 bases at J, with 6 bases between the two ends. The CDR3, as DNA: TGTGCCAGTAGTATAGTCCGGGAAGAGACCCAGTACTTC. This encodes CASSIVREETQYF.